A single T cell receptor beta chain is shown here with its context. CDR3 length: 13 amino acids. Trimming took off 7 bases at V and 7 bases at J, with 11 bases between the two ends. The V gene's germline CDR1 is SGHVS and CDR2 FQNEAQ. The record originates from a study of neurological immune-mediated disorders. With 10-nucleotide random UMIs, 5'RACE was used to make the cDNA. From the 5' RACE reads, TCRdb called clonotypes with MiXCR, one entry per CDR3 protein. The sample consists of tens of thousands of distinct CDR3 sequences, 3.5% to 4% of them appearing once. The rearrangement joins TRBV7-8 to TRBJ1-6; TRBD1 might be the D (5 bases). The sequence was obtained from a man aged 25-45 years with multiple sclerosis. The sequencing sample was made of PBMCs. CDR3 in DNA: TGTGCCAGCATGGGGCGAACAAATTCACCCCTCCACTTT. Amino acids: CASMGRTNSPLHF.